This T cell receptor (beta chain) comes out of a study of identical twins. Study-wide findings and caveats: Models underestimated out-of-frame TCR alpha sharing in monozygotic twins. Beta out-of-frame sequences showed weaker excess twin sharing. The same donors were not followed; conclusions instead depended on cross-sectional statistical analysis.

This clonotype was seen ten or more times. Its antigen is not identified. Healthy Caucasians, and only they, were the donors. Using its own MiXCR run on the 5' RACE reads, TCRdb lists one record per CDR3 protein. The table has 140,000 to 150,000 distinct CDR3 sequences, roughly 3.2% seen once. The material sequenced was memory T cells sorted from blood. This TCR was recovered from a man between 18 and 29 years old in good health.

CDR3 in DNA: TGCAGTGCTAGAGATCCAGGAAAAGAGACCCAGTACTTC. Amino acids: CSARDPGKETQYF. This chain joins TRBV20-1 and TRBJ2-5; D ambiguous. CDR1 and CDR2 (germline): DFQATT, SNEGSKA (reference sequence). V dropped 0 bases and J dropped 3 bases, with 8 bases sitting between them. The length of the CDR3 is 13 residues.